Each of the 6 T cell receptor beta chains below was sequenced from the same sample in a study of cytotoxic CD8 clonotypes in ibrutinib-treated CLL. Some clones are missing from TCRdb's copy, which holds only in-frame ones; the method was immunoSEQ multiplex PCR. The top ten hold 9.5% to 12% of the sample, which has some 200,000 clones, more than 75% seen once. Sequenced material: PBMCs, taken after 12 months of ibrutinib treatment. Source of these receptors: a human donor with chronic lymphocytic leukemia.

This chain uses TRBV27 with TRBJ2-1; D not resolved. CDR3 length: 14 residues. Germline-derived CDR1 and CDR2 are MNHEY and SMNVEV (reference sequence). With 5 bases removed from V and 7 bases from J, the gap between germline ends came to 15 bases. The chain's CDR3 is CASSPYTRVNEQFF. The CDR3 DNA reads TGTGCCAGCAGTCCGTACACCCGGGTAAATGAGCAGTTCTTC.

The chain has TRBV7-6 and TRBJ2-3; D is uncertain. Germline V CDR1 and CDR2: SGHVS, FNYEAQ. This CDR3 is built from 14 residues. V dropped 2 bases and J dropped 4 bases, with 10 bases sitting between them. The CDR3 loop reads CASSLKGYPDTQYF. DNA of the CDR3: TGTGCCAGCAGCTTAAAAGGATACCCAGATACGCAGTATTTT.

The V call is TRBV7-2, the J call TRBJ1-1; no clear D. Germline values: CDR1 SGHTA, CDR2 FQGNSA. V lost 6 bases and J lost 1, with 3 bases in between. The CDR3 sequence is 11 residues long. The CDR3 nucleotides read TGTGCCAGCAGATGGAACACTGAAGCTTTCTTT. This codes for CASRWNTEAFF.

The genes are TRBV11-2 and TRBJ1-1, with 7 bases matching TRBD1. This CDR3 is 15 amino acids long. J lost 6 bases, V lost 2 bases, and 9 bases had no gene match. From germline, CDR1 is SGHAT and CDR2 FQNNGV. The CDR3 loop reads CASSLRGQGRPEAFF. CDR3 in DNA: TGTGCCAGCAGCTTAAGGGGGCAGGGGAGGCCTGAAGCTTTCTTT.

Here the CDR3 reads CASSRSGTSYNEQFF. DNA of the CDR3: TGTGCCAGCAGTCGCAGCGGGACCTCCTACAATGAGCAGTTCTTC. The chain recombines TRBV27 with TRBJ2-1; 7 positions agree with TRBD2. Germline CDR1 is MNHEY and CDR2 is SMNVEV (reference sequence). V dropped 5 bases and J dropped 0; count of bases not matched to a gene: 4. The CDR3 covers 15 residues.

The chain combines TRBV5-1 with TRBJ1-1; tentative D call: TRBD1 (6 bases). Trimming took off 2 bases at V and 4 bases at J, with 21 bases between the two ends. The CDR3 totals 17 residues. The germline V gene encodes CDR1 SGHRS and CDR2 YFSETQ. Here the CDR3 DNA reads TGCGCCAGCAGCTTTCTCTCCTTAAGCCGGGGGGCCACTGAAGCTTTCTTT. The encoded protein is CASSFLSLSRGATEAFF.